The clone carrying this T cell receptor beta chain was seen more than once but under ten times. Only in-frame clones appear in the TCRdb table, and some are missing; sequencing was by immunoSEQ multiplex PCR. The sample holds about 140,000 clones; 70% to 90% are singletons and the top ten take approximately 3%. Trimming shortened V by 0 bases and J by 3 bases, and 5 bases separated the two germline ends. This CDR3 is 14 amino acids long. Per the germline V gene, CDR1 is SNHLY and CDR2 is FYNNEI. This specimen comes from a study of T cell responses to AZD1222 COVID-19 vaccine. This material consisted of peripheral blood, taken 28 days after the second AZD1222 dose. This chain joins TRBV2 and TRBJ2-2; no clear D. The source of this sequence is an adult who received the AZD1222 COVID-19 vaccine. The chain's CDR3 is CASSEAGYTGELFF. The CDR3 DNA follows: TGTGCCAGCAGTGAAGCGGGATACACCGGGGAGCTGTTTTTT. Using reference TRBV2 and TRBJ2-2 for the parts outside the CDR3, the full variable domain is EPEVTQTPSHQVTQMGQEVILRCVPISNHLYFYWYRQILGQKVEFLVSFYNNEISEKSEIFDDQFSVERPDGSNFTLKIRSTKLEDSAMYFCASSEAGYTGELFFGEGSRLTVL.